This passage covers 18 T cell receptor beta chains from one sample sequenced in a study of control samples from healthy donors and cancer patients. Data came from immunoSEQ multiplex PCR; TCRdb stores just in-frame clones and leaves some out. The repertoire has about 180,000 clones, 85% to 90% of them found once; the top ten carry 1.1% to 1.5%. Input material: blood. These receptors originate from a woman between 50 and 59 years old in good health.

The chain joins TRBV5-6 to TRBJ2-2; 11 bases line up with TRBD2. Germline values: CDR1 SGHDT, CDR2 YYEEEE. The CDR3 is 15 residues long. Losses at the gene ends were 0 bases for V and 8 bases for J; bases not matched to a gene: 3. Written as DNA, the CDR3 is TGTGCCAGCAGCTTGGGACTAGCGGGATCTGGGGAGCTGTTTTTT. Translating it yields CASSLGLAGSGELFF. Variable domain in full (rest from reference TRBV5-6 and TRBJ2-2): DAGVTQSPTHLIKTRGQQVTLRCSPKSGHDTVSWYQQALGQGPQFIFQYYEEEERQRGNFPDRFSGHQFPNYSSELNVNALLLGDSALYLCASSLGLAGSGELFFGEGSRLTVL.

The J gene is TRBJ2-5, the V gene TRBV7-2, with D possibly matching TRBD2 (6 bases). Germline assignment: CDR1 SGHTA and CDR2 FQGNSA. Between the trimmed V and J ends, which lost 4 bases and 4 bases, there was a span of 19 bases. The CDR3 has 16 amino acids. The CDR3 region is CASSSYGGVWGETQYF. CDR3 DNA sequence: TGTGCCAGCAGCTCTTACGGGGGTGTGTGGGGAGAGACCCAGTACTTC.

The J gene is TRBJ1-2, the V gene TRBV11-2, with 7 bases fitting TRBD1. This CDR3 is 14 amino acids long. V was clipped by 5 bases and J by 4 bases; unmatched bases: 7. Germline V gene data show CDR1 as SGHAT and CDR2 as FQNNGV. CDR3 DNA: TGTGCCAGCAGCCTCGGGACAGCGTCCTATGGCTACACCTTC. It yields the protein CASSLGTASYGYTF.

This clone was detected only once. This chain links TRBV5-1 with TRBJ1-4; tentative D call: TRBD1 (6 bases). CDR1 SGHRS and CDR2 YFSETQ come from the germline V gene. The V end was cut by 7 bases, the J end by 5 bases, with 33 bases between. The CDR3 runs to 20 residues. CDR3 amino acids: CASFLPGTKVSRYTNEKLFF. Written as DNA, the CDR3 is TGCGCCAGCTTCCTTCCCGGGACAAAGGTCTCCCGTTACACGAATGAAAAACTGTTTTTT.

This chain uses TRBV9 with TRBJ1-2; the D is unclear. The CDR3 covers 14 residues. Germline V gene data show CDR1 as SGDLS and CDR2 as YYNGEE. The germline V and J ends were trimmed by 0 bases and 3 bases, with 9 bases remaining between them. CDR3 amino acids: CASSVAARDYGYTF. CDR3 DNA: TGTGCCAGCAGCGTAGCGGCAAGGGACTATGGCTACACCTTC.

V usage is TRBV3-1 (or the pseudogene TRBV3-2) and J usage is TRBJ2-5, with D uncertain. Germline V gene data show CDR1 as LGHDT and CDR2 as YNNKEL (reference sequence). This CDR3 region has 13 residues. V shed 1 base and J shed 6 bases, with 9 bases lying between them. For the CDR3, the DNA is TGTGCCAGCAGCCAAGTGAGTCGGCAGACCCAGTACTTC. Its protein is CASSQVSRQTQYF.

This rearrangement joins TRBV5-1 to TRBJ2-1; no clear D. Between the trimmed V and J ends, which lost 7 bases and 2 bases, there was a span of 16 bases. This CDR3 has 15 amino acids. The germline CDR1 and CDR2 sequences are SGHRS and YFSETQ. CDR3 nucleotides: TGCGCCAGCCGGTACAGAGTAGGAACCTACAATGAGCAGTTCTTC. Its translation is CASRYRVGTYNEQFF.

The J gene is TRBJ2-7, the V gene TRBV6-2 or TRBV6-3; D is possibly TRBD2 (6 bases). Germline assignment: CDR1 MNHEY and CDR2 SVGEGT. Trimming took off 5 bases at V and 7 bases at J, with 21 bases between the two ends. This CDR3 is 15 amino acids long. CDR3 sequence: CASSLWTDRGGEQYF. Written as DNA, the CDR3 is TGTGCCAGCAGTCTTTGGACTGATCGTGGGGGGGAGCAGTACTTC.

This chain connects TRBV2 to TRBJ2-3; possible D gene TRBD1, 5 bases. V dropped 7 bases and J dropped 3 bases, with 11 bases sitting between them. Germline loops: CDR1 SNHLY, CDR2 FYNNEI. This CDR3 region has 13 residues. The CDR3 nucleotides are TGTGCCAGCAAGGGGCTCGGGACAGATACGCAGTATTTT. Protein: CASKGLGTDTQYF.

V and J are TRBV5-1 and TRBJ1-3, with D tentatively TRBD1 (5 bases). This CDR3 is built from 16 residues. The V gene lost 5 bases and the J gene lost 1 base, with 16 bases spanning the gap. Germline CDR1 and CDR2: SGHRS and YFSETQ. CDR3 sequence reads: CASSPVSGGSGNTIYF. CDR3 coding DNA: TGCGCCAGCAGTCCTGTCTCGGGGGGGTCTGGAAACACCATATATTTT.

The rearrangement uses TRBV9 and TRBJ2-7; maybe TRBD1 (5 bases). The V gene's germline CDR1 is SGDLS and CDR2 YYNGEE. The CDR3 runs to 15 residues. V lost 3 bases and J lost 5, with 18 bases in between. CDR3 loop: CASSASAAGHHEQYF. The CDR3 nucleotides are TGTGCCAGCAGCGCCTCCGCGGCAGGGCACCACGAGCAGTACTTC.

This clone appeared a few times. Here the CDR3 reads CASSSGGHEVYEQYF. The DNA of the CDR3 is TGTGCCAGCAGCTCCGGAGGGCACGAGGTCTACGAGCAGTACTTC. The genes are TRBV7-9 and TRBJ2-7; D might be TRBD2 (6 bases). V shed 4 bases and J shed 3 bases, with 16 bases lying between them. The CDR3 covers 15 residues. The germline V gene has CDR1 SEHNR and CDR2 FQNEAQ (reference sequence).

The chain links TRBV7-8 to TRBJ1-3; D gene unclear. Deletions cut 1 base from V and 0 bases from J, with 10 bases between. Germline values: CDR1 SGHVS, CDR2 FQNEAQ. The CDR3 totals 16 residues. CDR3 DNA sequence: TGTGCCAGCAGCTTAGGGGCGGCCGTCTCTGGAAACACCATATATTTT. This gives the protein CASSLGAAVSGNTIYF.

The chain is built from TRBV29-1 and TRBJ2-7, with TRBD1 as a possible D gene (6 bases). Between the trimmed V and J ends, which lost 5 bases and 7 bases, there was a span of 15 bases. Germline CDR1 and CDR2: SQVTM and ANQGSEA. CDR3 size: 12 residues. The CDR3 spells CSVPNRDHEQYF. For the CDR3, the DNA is TGCAGCGTTCCGAACAGGGACCATGAGCAGTACTTC.

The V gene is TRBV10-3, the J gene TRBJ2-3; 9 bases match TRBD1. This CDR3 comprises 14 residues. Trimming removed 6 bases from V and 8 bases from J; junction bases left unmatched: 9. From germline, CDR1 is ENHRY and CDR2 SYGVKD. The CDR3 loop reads CAIRADRGKGTQYF. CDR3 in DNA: TGTGCCATCAGAGCGGACAGGGGAAAGGGTACGCAGTATTTT.

CDR3 sequence: CASTLMTGGSYEQYF. In DNA, the CDR3 is TGTGCCAGCACCTTAATGACAGGGGGCTCCTACGAGCAGTACTTC. The chain is built from TRBV6-5 and TRBJ2-7, with 9 bases that match TRBD1. Losses at the gene ends were 7 bases for V and 0 bases for J; bases not matched to a gene: 7. The germline V gene encodes CDR1 MNHEY and CDR2 SVGAGI. The CDR3 runs 15 residues.

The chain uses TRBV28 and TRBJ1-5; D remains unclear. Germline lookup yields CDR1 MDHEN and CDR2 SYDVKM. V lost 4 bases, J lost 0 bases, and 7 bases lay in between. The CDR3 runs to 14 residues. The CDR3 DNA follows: TGTGCCAGCAGTTCCCCCCCTAGCAATCAGCCCCAGCATTTT. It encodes CASSSPPSNQPQHF.

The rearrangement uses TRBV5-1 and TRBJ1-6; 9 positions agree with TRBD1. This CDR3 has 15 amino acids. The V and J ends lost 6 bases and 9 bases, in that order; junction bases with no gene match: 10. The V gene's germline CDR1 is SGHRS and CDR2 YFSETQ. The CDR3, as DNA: TGCGCCAGCACCTCACAGGGGGCAGAATCTTCACCCCTCCACTTT. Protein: CASTSQGAESSPLHF.